This T cell receptor (beta chain) was identified in a study of T cell repertoires in cytomegalovirus infection. Study-wide context: The authors relied on CMV epitopes, both recently identified HLA-C-restricted and well-studied HLA-B-restricted. An indication of both CMV infection and matching HLA type came from public TCR beta signatures.

MiXCR, run by TCRdb on the reads, gives a single entry per CDR3 protein. The data show about 830,000 distinct CDR3 sequences, with about 30% seen just once and roughly 12% held by the top ten. Study-wide points: The study identified carriers of CMV plus the relevant HLA from cumulative public TCR beta family frequency. In two of eight donors, the top clonotype was HLA-C-restricted CMV-specific.

Trimming took 4 bases from V and 0 from J, leaving 10 bases between them. This CDR3 region has 15 residues. This clonotype was observed a few times. The antigen is unknown. This chain uses TRBV12-3 or TRBV12-4 with TRBJ1-3; D not certain. Sequences were derived from cultured CD8+ T cells from PBMCs, sampled from culture after CMV antigen stimulation. The TCR comes from a human donor in good health (CMV status not recorded). Some clones in this sample may be carry-over from other donors' samples. The CDR3 nucleotides read TGTGCCAGCAGTTCCGACGGATACTCTGGAAACACCATATATTTT. Its protein is CASSSDGYSGNTIYF.